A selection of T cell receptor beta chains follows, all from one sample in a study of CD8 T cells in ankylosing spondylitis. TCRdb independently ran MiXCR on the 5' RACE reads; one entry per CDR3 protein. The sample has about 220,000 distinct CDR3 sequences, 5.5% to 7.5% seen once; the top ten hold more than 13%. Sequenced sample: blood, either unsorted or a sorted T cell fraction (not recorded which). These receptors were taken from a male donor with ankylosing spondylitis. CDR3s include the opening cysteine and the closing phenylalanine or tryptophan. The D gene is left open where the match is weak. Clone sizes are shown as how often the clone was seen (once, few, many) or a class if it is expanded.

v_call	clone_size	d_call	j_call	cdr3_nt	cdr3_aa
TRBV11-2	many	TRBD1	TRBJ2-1	TGTGCCAGCAGCGCCGGACAGGGGGCTTTCTACAATGAGCAGTTCTTC	CASSAGQGAFYNEQFF
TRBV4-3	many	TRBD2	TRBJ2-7	TGCGCCAGCAGCCAAGACAGGACTAGCGGATACCAGGTCTACGAGCAGTACTTC	CASSQDRTSGYQVYEQYF
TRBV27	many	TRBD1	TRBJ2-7	TGTGCCAGCAGTTACAGGGGTGGGGAGCAGTACTTC	CASSYRGGEQYF
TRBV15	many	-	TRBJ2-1	TGTGCCACCAGCAGAGTCGAGGGAATTGAGCAGTTCTTC	CATSRVEGIEQFF
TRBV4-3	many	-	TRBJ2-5	TGCGCCAGCAGCCAAGATCGTACCTGGGAGACCCAGTACTTC	CASSQDRTWETQYF
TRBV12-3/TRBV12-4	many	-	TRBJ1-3	TGTGCCAGCAGTTTGGTCAGTCACTCTGGAAACACCATATATTTT	CASSLVSHSGNTIYF
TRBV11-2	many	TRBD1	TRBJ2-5	TGTGCCAGCAGCTTAGGACAGGGGGCTTGGGAGACCCAGTACTTC	CASSLGQGAWETQYF
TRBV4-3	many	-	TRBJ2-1	TGCGCCAGCAGCCAAGGTCCACGGCCCTCCTACAATGAGCAGTTCTTC	CASSQGPRPSYNEQFF
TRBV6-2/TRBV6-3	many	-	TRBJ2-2	TGTGCCAGCAGTTTATCAGGGGAGATCGGGGAGCTGTTTTTT	CASSLSGEIGELFF
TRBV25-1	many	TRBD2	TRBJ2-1	TGTGCCAGCAGTGAAGCGGGGGGCAGGGGACTAGCGGTGTTCGATGAGCAGTTCTTC	CASSEAGGRGLAVFDEQFF
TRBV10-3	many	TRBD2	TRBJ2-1	TGTGCCAGCGCGGGGGACTCTGTTGAAGATGAGCAGTTCTTC	CASAGDSVEDEQFF
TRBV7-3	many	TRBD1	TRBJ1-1	TGTGCCAGCAGCTTAACGATAGGGGGCCTGAACACTGAAGCTTTCTTT	CASSLTIGGLNTEAFF
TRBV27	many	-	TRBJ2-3	TGTGCCAGCAGTTTATCGAAGGGACTCACAGATACGCAGTATTTT	CASSLSKGLTDTQYF
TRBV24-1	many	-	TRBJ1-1	TGTGCCACCAGTGTGGGGGGCTACGCGGCTGAAGCTTTCTTT	CATSVGGYAAEAFF
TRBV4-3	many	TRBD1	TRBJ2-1	TGCGCCAGCAGCACCCACCAGGACAGGGCGGGTGAGCAGTTCTTC	CASSTHQDRAGEQFF
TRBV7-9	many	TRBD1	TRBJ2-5	TGTGCCAGCAGCCGCTCCGGGACAGAAGAGACCCAGTACTTC	CASSRSGTEETQYF
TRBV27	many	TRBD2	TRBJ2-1	TGTGCCAGCAGTTTAGGTGGACTAGCGGGGCAAAATTACAATGAGCAGTTCTTC	CASSLGGLAGQNYNEQFF
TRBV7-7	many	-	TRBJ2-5	TGTGCTAGCAGCCCCAACGAGGGGATGGGTTTACGGGAGACCCAGTACTTC	CASSPNEGMGLRETQYF
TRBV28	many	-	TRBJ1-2	TGTGCCAGCAGTCCGACGGGATATGGCTACACCTTC	CASSPTGYGYTF
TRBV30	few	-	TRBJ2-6	TGTGCCTGGAAAAAAGACAGTTTCTCCTCTGGGTGGGCCAACGTCCTGACTTTC	CAWKKDSFSSGWANVLTF
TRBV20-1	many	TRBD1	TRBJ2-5	TGCAGTGCTCCAGTGACAGGGGATCAAGAGACCCAGTACTTC	CSAPVTGDQETQYF
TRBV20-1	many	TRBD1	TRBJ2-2	TGCAGTGCGAGAGGACAGGAGAACACCGGGGAGCTGTTTTTT	CSARGQENTGELFF
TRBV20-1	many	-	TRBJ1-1	TGCAGTGCTAGATCAGCCATGAACACTGAAGCTTTCTTT	CSARSAMNTEAFF
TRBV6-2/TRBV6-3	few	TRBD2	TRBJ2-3	TGTGCCAGCAGTTACCCCTTAATTGCGGGGGGCCCCACAGATACGCAGTATTTT	CASSYPLIAGGPTDTQYF
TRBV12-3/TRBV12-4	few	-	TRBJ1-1	TGTGCCAGCAGTCTCTCACAAGTCACTGAAGCTTTCTTT	CASSLSQVTEAFF
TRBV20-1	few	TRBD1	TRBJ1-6	TGCAGTGCTCCCCTTAGACAGGGTGATAATTCACCCCTCCACTTT	CSAPLRQGDNSPLHF
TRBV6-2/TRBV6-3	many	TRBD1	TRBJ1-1	TGTGCCAGCAGTTACTCTCGGGACAGCCCGAACACTGAAGCTTTCTTT	CASSYSRDSPNTEAFF
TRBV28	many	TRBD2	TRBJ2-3	TGTGCCAGCAGGGCCAGCGGGAGCCCGGCGCAGTATTTT	CASRASGSPAQYF